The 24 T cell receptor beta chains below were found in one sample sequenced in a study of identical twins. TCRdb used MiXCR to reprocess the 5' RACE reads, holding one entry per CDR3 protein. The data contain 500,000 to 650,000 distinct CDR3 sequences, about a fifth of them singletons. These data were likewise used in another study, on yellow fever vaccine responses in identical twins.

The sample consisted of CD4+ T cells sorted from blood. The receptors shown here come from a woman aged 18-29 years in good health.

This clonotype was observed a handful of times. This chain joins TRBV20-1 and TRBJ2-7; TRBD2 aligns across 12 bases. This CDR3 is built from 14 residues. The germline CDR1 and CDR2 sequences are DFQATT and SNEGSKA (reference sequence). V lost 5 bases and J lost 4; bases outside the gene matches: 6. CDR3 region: CSASSGRASYEQYF. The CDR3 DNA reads TGCAGTGCTTCTAGCGGGAGGGCCTCATACGAGCAGTACTTC.

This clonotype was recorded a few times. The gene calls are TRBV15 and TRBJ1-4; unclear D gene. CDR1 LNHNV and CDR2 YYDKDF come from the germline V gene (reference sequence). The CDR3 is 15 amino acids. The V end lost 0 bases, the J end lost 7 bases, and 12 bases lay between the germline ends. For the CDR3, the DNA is TGTGCCACCAGCAGAGATGGTCCGCGCACTGAAAAACTGTTTTTT. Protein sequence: CATSRDGPRTEKLFF. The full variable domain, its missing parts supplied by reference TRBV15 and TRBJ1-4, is DAMVIQNPRYQVTQFGKPVTLSCSQTLNHNVMYWYQQKSSQAPKLLFHYYDKDFNNEADTPDNFQSRRPNTSFCFLDIRSPGLGDTAMYLCATSRDGPRTEKLFFGSGTQLSVL.

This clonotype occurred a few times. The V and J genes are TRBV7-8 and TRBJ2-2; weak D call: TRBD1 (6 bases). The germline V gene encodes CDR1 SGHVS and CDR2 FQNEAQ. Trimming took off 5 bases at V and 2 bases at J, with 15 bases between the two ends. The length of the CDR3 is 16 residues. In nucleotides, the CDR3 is TGTGCCAGCAGCCCAAGGGACACCCTCAACACCGGGGAGCTGTTTTTT. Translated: CASSPRDTLNTGELFF.

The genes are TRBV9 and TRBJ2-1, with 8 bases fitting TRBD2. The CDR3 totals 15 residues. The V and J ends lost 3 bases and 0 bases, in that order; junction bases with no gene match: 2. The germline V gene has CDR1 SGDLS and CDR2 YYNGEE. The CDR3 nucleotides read TGTGCCAGCAGCGATCGGGGGGGCTCCTACAATGAGCAGTTCTTC. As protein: CASSDRGGSYNEQFF.

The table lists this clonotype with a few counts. The CDR3 is CASGTDSYNSPLHF. The CDR3 nucleotides read TGTGCCAGCGGGACAGACTCCTATAATTCACCCCTCCACTTT. V is TRBV6-1 and J is TRBJ1-6; 7 bases line up with TRBD1. The CDR3 is made up of 14 amino acids. V gave up 8 bases and J gave up 0 bases; unmatched junction bases: 1. Germline V lookup: CDR1 MNHNS, CDR2 SASEGT.

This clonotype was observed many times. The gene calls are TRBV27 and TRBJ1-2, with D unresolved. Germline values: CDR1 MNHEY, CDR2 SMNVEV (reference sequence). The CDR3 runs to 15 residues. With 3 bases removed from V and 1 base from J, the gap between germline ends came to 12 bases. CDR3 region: CASSLGGIRNYGYTF. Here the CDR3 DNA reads TGTGCCAGCAGTTTGGGCGGCATTCGTAACTATGGCTACACCTTC.

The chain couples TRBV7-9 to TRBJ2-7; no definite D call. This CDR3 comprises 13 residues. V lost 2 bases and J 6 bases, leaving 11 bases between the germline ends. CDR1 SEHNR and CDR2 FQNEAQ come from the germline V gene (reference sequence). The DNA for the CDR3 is TGTGCCAGCAGCTTACAGTCAACAAGCGAGCAGTACTTC. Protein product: CASSLQSTSEQYF.

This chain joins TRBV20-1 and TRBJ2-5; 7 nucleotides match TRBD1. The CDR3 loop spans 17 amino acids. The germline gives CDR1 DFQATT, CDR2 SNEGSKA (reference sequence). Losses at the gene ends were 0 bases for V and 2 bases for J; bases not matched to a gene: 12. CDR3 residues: CSARDRYRGQVQETQYF. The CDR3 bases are TGCAGTGCTAGAGATCGATACCGAGGACAGGTTCAAGAGACCCAGTACTTC.

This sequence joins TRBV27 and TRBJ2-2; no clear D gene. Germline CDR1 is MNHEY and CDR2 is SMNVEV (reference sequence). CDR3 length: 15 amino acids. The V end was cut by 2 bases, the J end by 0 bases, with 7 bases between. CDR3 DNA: TGTGCCAGCAGTTTAGAAGACGCGAACACCGGGGAGCTGTTTTTT. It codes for CASSLEDANTGELFF.

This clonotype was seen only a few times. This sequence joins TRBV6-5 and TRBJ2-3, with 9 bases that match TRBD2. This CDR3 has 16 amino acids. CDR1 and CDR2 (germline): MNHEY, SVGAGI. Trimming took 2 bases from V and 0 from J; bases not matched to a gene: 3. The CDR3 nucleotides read TGTGCCAGCAGTTACCGGCGGGGGGGAAGCACAGATACGCAGTATTTT. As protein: CASSYRRGGSTDTQYF.

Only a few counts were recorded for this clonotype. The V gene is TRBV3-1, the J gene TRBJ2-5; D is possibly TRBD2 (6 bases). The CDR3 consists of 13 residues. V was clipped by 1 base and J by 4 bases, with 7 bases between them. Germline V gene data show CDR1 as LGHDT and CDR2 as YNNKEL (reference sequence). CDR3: CASSQAGRETQYF. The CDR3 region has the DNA TGTGCCAGCAGCCAAGCCGGGAGAGAGACCCAGTACTTC.

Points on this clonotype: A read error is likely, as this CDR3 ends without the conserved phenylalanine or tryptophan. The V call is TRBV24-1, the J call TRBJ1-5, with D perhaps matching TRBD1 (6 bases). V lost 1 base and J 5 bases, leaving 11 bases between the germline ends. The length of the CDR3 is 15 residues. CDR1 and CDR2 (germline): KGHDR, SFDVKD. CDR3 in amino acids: CATSDFGGADQPQHV. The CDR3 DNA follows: TGTGCCACCAGTGATTTTGGGGGGGCAGATCAGCCCCAGCATGTT.

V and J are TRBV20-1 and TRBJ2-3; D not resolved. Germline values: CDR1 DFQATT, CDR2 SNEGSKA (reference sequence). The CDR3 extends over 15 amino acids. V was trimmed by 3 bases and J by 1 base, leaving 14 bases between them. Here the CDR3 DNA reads TGCAGTGCTAGCTACTCTGGCAGCGGCACAGATACGCAGTATTTT. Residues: CSASYSGSGTDTQYF.

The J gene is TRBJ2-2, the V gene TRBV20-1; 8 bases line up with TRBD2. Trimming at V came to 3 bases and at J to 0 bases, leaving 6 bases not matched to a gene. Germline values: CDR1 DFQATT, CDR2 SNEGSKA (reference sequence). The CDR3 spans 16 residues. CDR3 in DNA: TGCAGTGCTAGTTCGGGGGGGGGATCGAACACCGGGGAGCTGTTTTTT. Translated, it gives CSASSGGGSNTGELFF.

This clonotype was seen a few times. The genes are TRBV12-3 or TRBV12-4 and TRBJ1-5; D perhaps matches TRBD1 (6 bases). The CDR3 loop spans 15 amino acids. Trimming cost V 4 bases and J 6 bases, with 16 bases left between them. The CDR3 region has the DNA TGTGCCAGCAGTTATGGGCAGGGGAAGTTTCAGCCCCAGCATTTT. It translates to CASSYGQGKFQPQHF.

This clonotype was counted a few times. The CDR3 coding sequence is TGTGCCAGCAGCCCGGACACCAGCTCCTATAATTCACCCCTCCACTTT. This sequence encodes CASSPDTSSYNSPLHF. V and J are TRBV3-1 and TRBJ1-6; a weak D match, TRBD1 (5 bases). The CDR3 is 16 residues long. V was clipped by 4 bases and J by 0 bases, with 10 bases between them. The germline V gene has CDR1 LGHDT and CDR2 YNNKEL (reference sequence).

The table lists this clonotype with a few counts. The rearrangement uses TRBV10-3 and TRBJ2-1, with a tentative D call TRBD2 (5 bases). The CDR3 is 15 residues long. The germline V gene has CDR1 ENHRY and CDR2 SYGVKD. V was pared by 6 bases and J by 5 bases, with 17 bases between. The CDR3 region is CAISSTSFPDNEQFF. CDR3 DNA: TGTGCCATCAGCTCAACTAGTTTCCCCGACAATGAGCAGTTCTTC.

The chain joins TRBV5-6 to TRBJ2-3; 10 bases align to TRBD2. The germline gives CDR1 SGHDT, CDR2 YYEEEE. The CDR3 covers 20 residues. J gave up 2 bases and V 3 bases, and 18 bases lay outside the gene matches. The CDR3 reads CASSWGLAGADYETTDTQYF. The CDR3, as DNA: TGTGCCAGCAGCTGGGGGCTAGCGGGGGCCGACTATGAAACCACAGATACGCAGTATTTT.

The CDR3 region is CASSSGTLQETQYF. Here the CDR3 DNA reads TGTGCCAGCAGTAGCGGAACGCTCCAAGAGACCCAGTACTTC. This chain connects TRBV6-1 to TRBJ2-5; maybe TRBD2 (5 bases). The V end lost 5 bases, the J end lost 1 base, and 11 bases lay between the germline ends. The CDR3 sequence is 14 residues long. The germline CDR1 and CDR2 sequences are MNHNS and SASEGT.

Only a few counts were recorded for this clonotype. CDR3 in amino acids: CASSPLDTGELFF. For the CDR3, the DNA is TGCGCCAGCAGTCCCCTAGACACCGGGGAGCTGTTTTTT. This chain uses TRBV5-1 with TRBJ2-2; no firm D call. From germline, CDR1 is SGHRS and CDR2 YFSETQ. The V and J ends lost 5 bases and 3 bases respectively, with 8 bases between them. There are 13 residues in the CDR3.

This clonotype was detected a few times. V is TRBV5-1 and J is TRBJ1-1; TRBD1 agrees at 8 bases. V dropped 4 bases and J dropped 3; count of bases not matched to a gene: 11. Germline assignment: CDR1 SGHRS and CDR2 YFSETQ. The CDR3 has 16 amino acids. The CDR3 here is CASSLSGGAGDTEAFF. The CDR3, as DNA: TGCGCCAGCAGCCTCTCAGGGGGCGCAGGGGACACTGAAGCTTTCTTT.

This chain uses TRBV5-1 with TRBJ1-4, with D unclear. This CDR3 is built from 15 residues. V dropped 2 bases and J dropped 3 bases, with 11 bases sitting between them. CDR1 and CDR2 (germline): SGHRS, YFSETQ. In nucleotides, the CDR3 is TGCGCCAGCAGCTTCGCTAGGGCAGCTAATGAAAAACTGTTTTTT. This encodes CASSFARAANEKLFF.

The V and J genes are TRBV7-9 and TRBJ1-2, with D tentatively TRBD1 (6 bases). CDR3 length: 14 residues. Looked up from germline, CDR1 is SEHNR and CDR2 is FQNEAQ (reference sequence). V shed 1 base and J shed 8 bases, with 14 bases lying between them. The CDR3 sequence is CASSLDHRADGYTF. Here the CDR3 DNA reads TGTGCCAGCAGCTTAGATCACAGGGCTGACGGCTACACCTTC.

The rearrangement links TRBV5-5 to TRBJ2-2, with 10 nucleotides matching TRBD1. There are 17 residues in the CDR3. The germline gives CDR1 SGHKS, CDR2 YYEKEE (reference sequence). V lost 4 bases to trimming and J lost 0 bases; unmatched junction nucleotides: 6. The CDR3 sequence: CASSPTGTGANTGELFF. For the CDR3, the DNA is TGTGCCAGCAGCCCTACCGGGACAGGGGCGAACACCGGGGAGCTGTTTTTT.